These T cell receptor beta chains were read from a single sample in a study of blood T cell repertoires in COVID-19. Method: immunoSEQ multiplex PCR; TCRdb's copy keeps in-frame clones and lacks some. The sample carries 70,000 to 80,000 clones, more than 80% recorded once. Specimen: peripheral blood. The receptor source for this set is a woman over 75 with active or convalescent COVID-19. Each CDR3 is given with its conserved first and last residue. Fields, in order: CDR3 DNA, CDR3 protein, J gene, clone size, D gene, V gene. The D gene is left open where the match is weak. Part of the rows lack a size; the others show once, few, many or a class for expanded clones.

CDR3 DNA: TGTGCCAGCAGCCAAGGACTTTCCGGGACCCAGTACTTC
CDR3 protein: CASSQGLSGTQYF
J gene: TRBJ2-5
clone size: once
D gene: NA
V gene: TRBV3-1/TRBV3-2

CDR3 DNA: TGTGCCAGCAGCGTAGGAGGTAGGGGGCATTTCCTCACAGATACGCAGTATTTT
CDR3 protein: CASSVGGRGHFLTDTQYF
J gene: TRBJ2-3
clone size: NA
D gene: TRBD1
V gene: TRBV9

CDR3 DNA: TGCGCCAGCAGCCAAGATCTATCTAGCTCCTACGAGCAGTACTTC
CDR3 protein: CASSQDLSSSYEQYF
J gene: TRBJ2-7
clone size: NA
D gene: NA
V gene: TRBV4-3

CDR3 DNA: TGTGCCAGCAGCCCGACAGGGAACACTGAAGCTTTCTTT
CDR3 protein: CASSPTGNTEAFF
J gene: TRBJ1-1
clone size: NA
D gene: NA
V gene: TRBV9

CDR3 DNA: TGTGCCAGCAGCTTTATCGTGGCAGCGACAGTACCTGAAGCTTTCTTT
CDR3 protein: CASSFIVAATVPEAFF
J gene: TRBJ1-1
clone size: few
D gene: NA
V gene: TRBV7-9

CDR3 DNA: TGTGCCAGCAGCTTACCTAGGACAGCTCTCTTCTCAACTAATGAAAAACTGTTTTTT
CDR3 protein: CASSLPRTALFSTNEKLFF
J gene: TRBJ1-4
clone size: NA
D gene: NA
V gene: TRBV7-9

CDR3 DNA: TGTGCCAGCAGGCAGGGAACAACTAGCGGGGGAGGAGAGCAGTACTTC
CDR3 protein: CASRQGTTSGGGEQYF
J gene: TRBJ2-7
clone size: NA
D gene: TRBD2
V gene: TRBV3-1/TRBV3-2

CDR3 DNA: TGTGCCAGCAGCTTGCGGGACAGGGGGAATCAGCCCCAGCATTTT
CDR3 protein: CASSLRDRGNQPQHF
J gene: TRBJ1-5
clone size: NA
D gene: TRBD1
V gene: TRBV5-8

CDR3 DNA: TGTGCCAGCAGCGGGGGGGGTCACTCTGGGGCCAACGTCCTGACTTTC
CDR3 protein: CASSGGGHSGANVLTF
J gene: TRBJ2-6
clone size: NA
D gene: TRBD2
V gene: TRBV2

CDR3 DNA: TGTGCCTGGAGACAGGGGTCCCTTAGCAATCAGCCCCAGCATTTT
CDR3 protein: CAWRQGSLSNQPQHF
J gene: TRBJ1-5
clone size: NA
D gene: TRBD1
V gene: TRBV30

CDR3 DNA: TGTGCCAGTAGTATTGGCAGAGGGCAGTTGAAAGATACGCAGTATTTT
CDR3 protein: CASSIGRGQLKDTQYF
J gene: TRBJ2-3
clone size: NA
D gene: NA
V gene: TRBV19

CDR3 DNA: TGTGCCAGCAGCCAAGAATGGACAGGGGGCTGGAATGAGCAGTTCTTC
CDR3 protein: CASSQEWTGGWNEQFF
J gene: TRBJ2-1
clone size: NA
D gene: TRBD1
V gene: TRBV3-1/TRBV3-2

CDR3 DNA: TGTGCCACCGGGGCGGGATCCTCTGGGGCCAACGTCCTGACTTTC
CDR3 protein: CATGAGSSGANVLTF
J gene: TRBJ2-6
clone size: NA
D gene: NA
V gene: TRBV28

CDR3 DNA: TGCGCCAGCAGTGGCCCCCAGGGGGAAAAAACCTACAATGAGCAGTTCTTC
CDR3 protein: CASSGPQGEKTYNEQFF
J gene: TRBJ2-1
clone size: NA
D gene: TRBD1
V gene: TRBV10-1

CDR3 DNA: TGTGCCAGCACCGTCCTCCTCTCTGGAAACACCATATATTTT
CDR3 protein: CASTVLLSGNTIYF
J gene: TRBJ1-3
clone size: NA
D gene: NA
V gene: TRBV7-2

CDR3 DNA: TGTGCCAGCTCACCACCGAGCAGGTCCTATGGCTACACCTTC
CDR3 protein: CASSPPSRSYGYTF
J gene: TRBJ1-2
clone size: NA
D gene: NA
V gene: TRBV18

CDR3 DNA: TGTGCCAGCAGTTTAGGGAGGACAGGGAGTGTGAACACTGAAGCTTTCTTT
CDR3 protein: CASSLGRTGSVNTEAFF
J gene: TRBJ1-1
clone size: NA
D gene: TRBD1
V gene: TRBV27

CDR3 DNA: TGTGCCAGCGTTAGCGGGGGGCCCGGGGAGCTGTTTTTT
CDR3 protein: CASVSGGPGELFF
J gene: TRBJ2-2
clone size: NA
D gene: TRBD2
V gene: TRBV28

CDR3 DNA: TGTGCCAGCAGCTTACGGCTAGCGGGGGGGACCCAAGAGACCCAGTACTTC
CDR3 protein: CASSLRLAGGTQETQYF
J gene: TRBJ2-5
clone size: NA
D gene: TRBD2
V gene: TRBV11-2

CDR3 DNA: TGCGCCAGCAGCCTGCAAAAAGCCCGGGACAGCTATAATGAAAAACTGTTTTTT
CDR3 protein: CASSLQKARDSYNEKLFF
J gene: TRBJ1-4
clone size: NA
D gene: TRBD1
V gene: TRBV4-3

CDR3 DNA: TGCAGCGCCTCGACAGGGGGTAATAATGAAAAACTGTTTTTT
CDR3 protein: CSASTGGNNEKLFF
J gene: TRBJ1-4
clone size: NA
D gene: TRBD1
V gene: TRBV29-1

CDR3 DNA: TGCGCCAGCAGCCAAGCTAGCGGGGGAGACAATGAGCAGTTCTTC
CDR3 protein: CASSQASGGDNEQFF
J gene: TRBJ2-1
clone size: NA
D gene: TRBD2
V gene: TRBV4-3

CDR3 DNA: TGTGCCAGCAGACGTCTAGGGGGGGCCGGGGAGCTGTTTTTT
CDR3 protein: CASRRLGGAGELFF
J gene: TRBJ2-2
clone size: NA
D gene: NA
V gene: TRBV5-6

CDR3 DNA: TGTGCCAGCAGTTGGTTAACTGGGGCGAGAGAGCAGTACTTC
CDR3 protein: CASSWLTGAREQYF
J gene: TRBJ2-7
clone size: NA
D gene: NA
V gene: TRBV6-2/TRBV6-3

CDR3 DNA: TGTGCCAGCACCTTGGGCCGGGGGGGCAGGGAGCAGTTCTTC
CDR3 protein: CASTLGRGGREQFF
J gene: TRBJ2-1
clone size: few
D gene: TRBD2
V gene: TRBV11-2

CDR3 DNA: TGTGCCAGCATAGGAACAGCAACTCTCTATGGCTACACCTTC
CDR3 protein: CASIGTATLYGYTF
J gene: TRBJ1-2
clone size: NA
D gene: NA
V gene: TRBV2

CDR3 DNA: TGCAGTGCTGAGGTCCAAAACATTCAGTACTTC
CDR3 protein: CSAEVQNIQYF
J gene: TRBJ2-4
clone size: once
D gene: NA
V gene: TRBV20-1

CDR3 DNA: TGTGCCAGCAGCTTACGGACAGGGTTTGACACCATATATTTT
CDR3 protein: CASSLRTGFDTIYF
J gene: TRBJ1-3
clone size: NA
D gene: TRBD1
V gene: TRBV11-2

CDR3 DNA: TGTGCCAGCTCACCACCCGGGACAGGGAGCTACGAGCAGTACTTC
CDR3 protein: CASSPPGTGSYEQYF
J gene: TRBJ2-7
clone size: NA
D gene: TRBD1
V gene: TRBV18

CDR3 DNA: TGTGCCAGCATGGGCAGGCCAACCTACAATGAGCAGTTCTTC
CDR3 protein: CASMGRPTYNEQFF
J gene: TRBJ2-1
clone size: once
D gene: NA
V gene: TRBV5-6

CDR3 DNA: TGTGCCAGCAGCTTATCGGGGGGAACCTACGAGCAGTACTTC
CDR3 protein: CASSLSGGTYEQYF
J gene: TRBJ2-7
clone size: NA
D gene: TRBD2
V gene: TRBV7-2

CDR3 DNA: TGTGCCAGCAGCTTAGGAACGGGACTAGCTGGGGCCAACGTCCTGACTTTC
CDR3 protein: CASSLGTGLAGANVLTF
J gene: TRBJ2-6
clone size: once
D gene: TRBD2
V gene: TRBV7-9

CDR3 DNA: TGTGCCAGCAGCCAGGGACAGGTCACAGATACGCAGTATTTT
CDR3 protein: CASSQGQVTDTQYF
J gene: TRBJ2-3
clone size: NA
D gene: TRBD1
V gene: TRBV7-3

CDR3 DNA: TGTGCCAGCAGTCCCGGGGGGAACTATGGCTACACCTTC
CDR3 protein: CASSPGGNYGYTF
J gene: TRBJ1-2
clone size: NA
D gene: NA
V gene: TRBV6-5

CDR3 DNA: TGTGCCAGCGGAACTACTGTGACCTACGAGCAGTACTTC
CDR3 protein: CASGTTVTYEQYF
J gene: TRBJ2-7
clone size: NA
D gene: NA
V gene: TRBV3-1/TRBV3-2

CDR3 DNA: TGTGCCAGCAGGGAATCAGGGGTCGGCCCATCCTACGAGCAGTACTTC
CDR3 protein: CASRESGVGPSYEQYF
J gene: TRBJ2-7
clone size: NA
D gene: NA
V gene: TRBV14

CDR3 DNA: TGTGCCAGTAGTATAACACTACTACGGACTAATGAAAAACTGTTTTTT
CDR3 protein: CASSITLLRTNEKLFF
J gene: TRBJ1-4
clone size: NA
D gene: NA
V gene: TRBV19

CDR3 DNA: TGTGCCAGCAGCCAAGATTACGCCGGGGAAGAGACCCAGTACTTC
CDR3 protein: CASSQDYAGEETQYF
J gene: TRBJ2-5
clone size: NA
D gene: NA
V gene: TRBV4-2

CDR3 DNA: TGTGCCAGCAGTTCACTGACAGGGTCAGGCAATCAGCCCCAGCATTTT
CDR3 protein: CASSSLTGSGNQPQHF
J gene: TRBJ1-5
clone size: NA
D gene: TRBD1
V gene: TRBV28

CDR3 DNA: TGTGCCAGCACCTCACCGGGACAGGTGAATTCACCCCTCCACTTT
CDR3 protein: CASTSPGQVNSPLHF
J gene: TRBJ1-6
clone size: NA
D gene: TRBD1
V gene: TRBV28

CDR3 DNA: TGTGCCAGCAGTTACGGCCCCTCCTCCGAGCAGTACTTC
CDR3 protein: CASSYGPSSEQYF
J gene: TRBJ2-7
clone size: few
D gene: NA
V gene: TRBV6-2/TRBV6-3

CDR3 DNA: TGTGCCAGCAGCCAAGATGTGGGGTGGCGGGCCTACGAGCAGTACTTC
CDR3 protein: CASSQDVGWRAYEQYF
J gene: TRBJ2-7
clone size: NA
D gene: NA
V gene: TRBV14

CDR3 DNA: TGTGCCAGCAGCCTAGAAGGGACAGTGTACGAGCAGTACTTC
CDR3 protein: CASSLEGTVYEQYF
J gene: TRBJ2-7
clone size: NA
D gene: TRBD1
V gene: TRBV11-2

CDR3 DNA: TGCAGCGTACGCGGGCAGGGGGCCGAGCAGTACTTC
CDR3 protein: CSVRGQGAEQYF
J gene: TRBJ2-7
clone size: NA
D gene: TRBD1
V gene: TRBV29-1

CDR3 DNA: TGCGCCAGCAGCCTCCACGGGGAGCTGTTTTTT
CDR3 protein: CASSLHGELFF
J gene: TRBJ2-2
clone size: few
D gene: NA
V gene: TRBV4-1

CDR3 DNA: TGTGCCAGCAGCCCAGGAGGGGCCGCAGATACGCAGTATTTT
CDR3 protein: CASSPGGAADTQYF
J gene: TRBJ2-3
clone size: NA
D gene: NA
V gene: TRBV11-3

CDR3 DNA: TGTGCCAGCAGCGTAGTAACAGGTGGTTTTGGCACAGATACGCAGTATTTT
CDR3 protein: CASSVVTGGFGTDTQYF
J gene: TRBJ2-3
clone size: NA
D gene: NA
V gene: TRBV9

CDR3 DNA: TGTGCCACTAAGGAGCATTCGAACACTGAAGCTTTCTTT
CDR3 protein: CATKEHSNTEAFF
J gene: TRBJ1-1
clone size: NA
D gene: NA
V gene: TRBV15

CDR3 DNA: TGTGCCAGCAGCGTCGGACAGGGGGCGGTCGGGGAGCTGTTTTTT
CDR3 protein: CASSVGQGAVGELFF
J gene: TRBJ2-2
clone size: NA
D gene: TRBD1
V gene: TRBV9

CDR3 DNA: TGTGCCAGCAGCCACGGGACTAGCGGTTTCGGGTACGAGCAGTACTTC
CDR3 protein: CASSHGTSGFGYEQYF
J gene: TRBJ2-7
clone size: NA
D gene: TRBD2
V gene: TRBV7-9

CDR3 DNA: TGTGCCAGCAGCTTGGGTTTCGCAGCGTCCTATGGCTACACCTTC
CDR3 protein: CASSLGFAASYGYTF
J gene: TRBJ1-2
clone size: NA
D gene: NA
V gene: TRBV5-8

CDR3 DNA: TGTGCCACCAGCAGAAGACAGGGTGAGGCAGATACGCAGTATTTT
CDR3 protein: CATSRRQGEADTQYF
J gene: TRBJ2-3
clone size: NA
D gene: TRBD1
V gene: TRBV15

CDR3 DNA: TGTGCCAGCAGCCTTAGCGCCTCCGGGCGTCGTGAGCAGTTCTTC
CDR3 protein: CASSLSASGRREQFF
J gene: TRBJ2-1
clone size: NA
D gene: NA
V gene: TRBV6-2/TRBV6-3

CDR3 DNA: TGCGCCAGCAGCTTGATCCCCGGCACCGGGGAGCTGTTTTTT
CDR3 protein: CASSLIPGTGELFF
J gene: TRBJ2-2
clone size: NA
D gene: NA
V gene: TRBV5-1

CDR3 DNA: TGTGCCAGCAGAGGGGGAGCGGTCTCCTACAATGAGCAGTTCTTC
CDR3 protein: CASRGGAVSYNEQFF
J gene: TRBJ2-1
clone size: NA
D gene: NA
V gene: TRBV6-5

CDR3 DNA: TGTGCCAGCAGCCCCACCAGCGGCTACGAGCAGTACTTC
CDR3 protein: CASSPTSGYEQYF
J gene: TRBJ2-7
clone size: NA
D gene: NA
V gene: TRBV11-2

CDR3 DNA: TGTGCCAGCAGCTTCGCGTTTTCAGGGACCGGGGAGCTGTTTTTT
CDR3 protein: CASSFAFSGTGELFF
J gene: TRBJ2-2
clone size: NA
D gene: NA
V gene: TRBV5-6